This is a list of T cell receptor beta chains from one sample in a study of cytomegalovirus exposure and HLA in healthy donors. Repertoires were generated with immunoSEQ multiplex PCR, while TCRdb's copy carries only in-frame clones and drops some. This sample carries about 190,000 clones, approximately 86% of them seen once, and the ten largest clones take roughly 0.33%. Sequenced input: PBMCs. The receptors shown here come from a woman aged 30 to 39 in good health and CMV-seronegative. CDR3s include the opening cysteine and the closing phenylalanine or tryptophan. Each record gives: CDR3 protein, CDR3 DNA, J gene, V gene, clone size, D gene. D genes are given only for firm matches. Expanded clones get a size class; other rows say once, few or many, or leave the size out.

CDR3: CASSLAGTGGAEQFF
DNA: TGTGCCAGCAGCTTGGCGGGGACGGGGGGGGCTGAGCAGTTCTTC
J: TRBJ2-1
V: TRBV5-4
size: NA
D: TRBD2

CDR3: CASSVGPGDYGYTF
DNA: TGTGCCAGCAGTGTGGGGCCAGGGGACTATGGCTACACCTTC
J: TRBJ1-2
V: TRBV2
size: NA
D: NA

CDR3: CASSLGLAGGASTDTQYF
DNA: TGCGCCAGCAGCTTGGGACTAGCGGGGGGCGCTAGCACAGATACGCAGTATTTT
J: TRBJ2-3
V: TRBV5-1
size: NA
D: TRBD2

CDR3: CASSPSGVPAEAFF
DNA: TGCGCCAGCAGCCCCTCAGGGGTTCCAGCTGAAGCTTTCTTT
J: TRBJ1-1
V: TRBV4-1
size: NA
D: NA

CDR3: CASSDRGVGNTIYF
DNA: TGTGCCAGCTCGGACAGGGGGGTTGGAAACACCATATATTTT
J: TRBJ1-3
V: TRBV28
size: once
D: TRBD1

CDR3: CASSFGLAGTDTQYF
DNA: TGTGCCAGCAGCTTCGGGCTAGCGGGCACAGATACGCAGTATTTT
J: TRBJ2-3
V: TRBV7-9
size: NA
D: TRBD2

CDR3: CASSTDSRGQETQYF
DNA: TGTGCCAGTAGCACGGACAGTCGGGGTCAAGAGACCCAGTACTTC
J: TRBJ2-5
V: TRBV19
size: once
D: NA

CDR3: CASAGTGYHEQYF
DNA: TGCGCCAGCGCCGGGACAGGGTATCACGAGCAGTACTTC
J: TRBJ2-7
V: TRBV5-1
size: NA
D: TRBD1

CDR3: CASSESPQGAGANVLTF
DNA: TGTGCCAGCAGTGAATCCCCACAGGGGGCTGGGGCCAACGTCCTGACTTTC
J: TRBJ2-6
V: TRBV2
size: NA
D: TRBD1

CDR3: CASTSVGGHYEQYF
DNA: TGTGCCAGCACTTCAGTGGGGGGGCATTACGAGCAGTACTTC
J: TRBJ2-7
V: TRBV2
size: NA
D: NA

CDR3: CASSLIAGGLNEQFF
DNA: TGTGCCAGCAGCTTAATAGCGGGGGGGCTAAATGAGCAGTTCTTC
J: TRBJ2-1
V: TRBV7-3
size: NA
D: TRBD2

CDR3: CASSLALTGNGYNEQFF
DNA: TGTGCCAGCAGCTTGGCCTTGACAGGGAATGGCTACAATGAGCAGTTCTTC
J: TRBJ2-1
V: TRBV5-4
size: NA
D: TRBD1

CDR3: CASSVGRIGTDTQYF
DNA: TGTGCCAGCAGCGTAGGGAGGATCGGCACAGATACGCAGTATTTT
J: TRBJ2-3
V: TRBV9
size: NA
D: NA

CDR3: CASSLWDRGEQYF
DNA: TGTGCCAGCAGTTTGTGGGACAGGGGTGAGCAGTACTTC
J: TRBJ2-7
V: TRBV27
size: once
D: TRBD1

CDR3: CASTSDRVAAGELFF
DNA: TGTGCCAGCACCTCGGACAGGGTGGCGGCCGGGGAGCTGTTTTTT
J: TRBJ2-2
V: TRBV28
size: NA
D: TRBD1

CDR3: CASRFDRDGNQPQHF
DNA: TGTGCCAGCAGATTTGACAGGGATGGCAATCAGCCCCAGCATTTT
J: TRBJ1-5
V: TRBV6-6
size: once
D: TRBD1

CDR3: CASSSNRVGSGELFF
DNA: TGTGCCAGCAGCTCTAACAGGGTTGGATCCGGGGAGCTGTTTTTT
J: TRBJ2-2
V: TRBV9
size: once
D: NA

CDR3: CASSEQPGAKNIQYF
DNA: TGTGCCAGCAGTGAACAGCCAGGAGCCAAAAACATTCAGTACTTC
J: TRBJ2-4
V: TRBV6-1
size: once
D: NA

CDR3: CASSAATGVYEQYF
DNA: TGTGCCAGCAGCGCAGCGACAGGGGTCTACGAGCAGTACTTC
J: TRBJ2-7
V: TRBV11-2
size: NA
D: TRBD1

CDR3: CASSPAGLPNYGYTF
DNA: TGTGCCAGCAGCCCTGCGGGACTTCCCAACTATGGCTACACCTTC
J: TRBJ1-2
V: TRBV28
size: NA
D: NA

CDR3: CASKGQGTFQPQHF
DNA: TGTGCCAGTAAGGGACAGGGAACGTTTCAGCCCCAGCATTTT
J: TRBJ1-5
V: TRBV6-1
size: NA
D: TRBD1

CDR3: CASSFNAAGANGELFF
DNA: TGCGCCAGCAGCTTTAATGCGGCGGGGGCGAACGGGGAGCTGTTTTTT
J: TRBJ2-2
V: TRBV5-1
size: NA
D: NA

CDR3: CASSPDTLNTEAFF
DNA: TGCGCCAGCAGCCCGGACACCTTGAACACTGAAGCTTTCTTT
J: TRBJ1-1
V: TRBV5-1
size: few
D: NA

CDR3: CASSLLGREKYEQYF
DNA: TGTGCCAGCAGTTTGCTGGGCAGGGAAAAGTACGAGCAGTACTTC
J: TRBJ2-7
V: TRBV28
size: NA
D: NA

CDR3: CSVRIGTDTQYF
DNA: TGCAGCGTTCGTATCGGCACAGATACGCAGTATTTT
J: TRBJ2-3
V: TRBV29-1
size: once
D: NA

CDR3: CASSFGGRAGVDGELFF
DNA: TGTGCCAGCAGCTTCGGAGGCCGAGCGGGAGTGGACGGGGAGCTGTTTTTT
J: TRBJ2-2
V: TRBV11-1
size: NA
D: TRBD2

CDR3: CSVSTGESIVYGYTF
DNA: TGCAGCGTGTCCACCGGGGAATCCATAGTATATGGCTACACCTTC
J: TRBJ1-2
V: TRBV29-1
size: NA
D: NA

CDR3: CSVLRTGTETQYF
DNA: TGCAGCGTCCTAAGGACAGGGACGGAGACCCAGTACTTC
J: TRBJ2-5
V: TRBV29-1
size: NA
D: TRBD1

CDR3: CSRQGSETQYF
DNA: TGCAGTAGACAGGGTTCGGAGACCCAGTACTTC
J: TRBJ2-5
V: TRBV20-1
size: NA
D: TRBD1

CDR3: CASSPPGDRGRMDEQFF
DNA: TGTGCCAGTAGTCCCCCGGGGGACAGGGGACGTATGGATGAGCAGTTCTTC
J: TRBJ2-1
V: TRBV19
size: NA
D: TRBD1

CDR3: CASSPGQDDQPQHF
DNA: TGTGCCAGCAGCCCCGGACAGGATGATCAGCCCCAGCATTTT
J: TRBJ1-5
V: TRBV5-8
size: NA
D: TRBD1

CDR3: CASASPTGTGAGANVLTF
DNA: TGTGCCAGCGCGTCACCAACGGGGACAGGGGCTGGGGCCAACGTCCTGACTTTC
J: TRBJ2-6
V: TRBV25-1
size: NA
D: TRBD1